The 12 T cell receptor beta chains reported below all come from one sample, sequenced in a study of CD8+ T cells in alopecia areata. Sequencing relied on a cDNA template that was reverse transcribed from extracted RNA. Assay: immunoSEQ multiplex PCR; the TCRdb copy retains only in-frame clones and omits some. Here the sample spans about 140,000 clones, about 85% being singletons. Described treatment: oral pan-JAK inhibitor, 5-10 mg twice daily. The specimen comprised CD8+ T cells sorted from blood, sampled at week 4, from a patient treated with tofacitinib. Source of these receptors: a human donor with alopecia areata.

The J gene is TRBJ2-7, the V gene TRBV15; the D is unclear. Trimming took 3 bases from V and 5 from J, leaving 14 bases between them. Per germline, CDR1 LNHNV and CDR2 YYDKDF (reference sequence). The CDR3 contains 14 residues. The CDR3 is CATSSKLAPHEQYF. The CDR3 nucleotides read TGTGCCACCAGCAGTAAACTGGCCCCCCACGAGCAGTACTTC. Variable domain in full (rest from reference TRBV15 and TRBJ2-7): DAMVIQNPRYQVTQFGKPVTLSCSQTLNHNVMYWYQQKSSQAPKLLFHYYDKDFNNEADTPDNFQSRRPNTSFCFLDIRSPGLGDTAMYLCATSSKLAPHEQYFGPGTRLTVT.

The J gene is TRBJ2-2, the V gene TRBV29-1; 7 positions match TRBD2. V was clipped by 4 bases and J by 2 bases; unmatched bases: 4. Germline V gene sequence: CDR1 SQVTM, CDR2 ANQGSEA. The CDR3 contains 14 residues. The CDR3 coding sequence is TGCAGCGTTGGGGAGCGGGGAAACACCGGGGAGCTGTTTTTT. It specifies CSVGERGNTGELFF.

The rearrangement uses TRBV29-1 and TRBJ2-1; 13 bases match TRBD2. Looked up from germline, CDR1 is SQVTM and CDR2 is ANQGSEA. The CDR3 runs to 14 residues. V shed 4 bases and J 8 bases; nucleotides not matched to a gene: 5. The chain's CDR3 is CSVGTSGRGYEQFF. The CDR3 DNA follows: TGCAGCGTTGGGACTAGCGGGAGAGGGTATGAGCAGTTCTTC.

The chain recombines TRBV15 with TRBJ2-3; D is unclear. Germline CDR1 LNHNV, CDR2 YYDKDF (reference sequence). The germline V and J ends were trimmed by 5 bases and 3 bases, with 9 bases remaining between them. CDR3 length equals 13 residues. The CDR3 sequence: CATSSSRTDTQYF. The CDR3 bases are TGTGCCACCAGCTCCAGTAGAACAGATACGCAGTATTTT.

This chain links TRBV6-6 with TRBJ2-2, with D possibly TRBD1 on 6 matching bases. This CDR3 is built from 15 residues. V lost 6 bases to trimming and J lost 4 bases, with 15 bases between them. Germline V gives CDR1 MNHNY, CDR2 SVGAGI (reference sequence). CDR3 protein: CASSPPGDRTGELFF. The CDR3, as DNA: TGTGCCAGCAGCCCACCAGGGGACCGCACCGGGGAGCTGTTTTTT.

This chain uses TRBV5-1 with TRBJ2-4; 8 nucleotides match TRBD1. Germline values: CDR1 SGHRS, CDR2 YFSETQ. The CDR3 is made up of 14 amino acids. V lost 3 bases and J lost 8; bases outside the gene matches: 7. The CDR3: CASSSGQGSDIQYF. Written as DNA, the CDR3 is TGCGCCAGCAGCTCAGGACAGGGTTCAGACATTCAGTACTTC. The complete variable domain, with remaining parts taken from reference TRBV5-1 and TRBJ2-4, reads KAGVTQTPRYLIKTRGQQVTLSCSPISGHRSVSWYQQTPGQGLQFLFEYFSETQRNKGNFPGRFSGRQFSNSRSEMNVSTLELGDSALYLCASSSGQGSDIQYFGAGTRLSVL.

The V gene is TRBV5-5, the J gene TRBJ2-1; D call uncertain. Germline loops: CDR1 SGHKS, CDR2 YYEKEE (reference sequence). The CDR3 spans 11 residues. The V end was cut by 4 bases, the J end by 5 bases, with 4 bases between. CDR3 region: CASSTNNEQFF. The DNA for the CDR3 is TGTGCCAGCAGCACAAACAATGAGCAGTTCTTC.

The CDR3 region is CASSEYRDTQYF. The DNA of the CDR3 is TGTGCCAGCAGTGAATACAGGGATACGCAGTATTTT. The chain uses TRBV6-1 and TRBJ2-3, with D possibly TRBD1 on 5 matching bases. Germline CDR1 MNHNS, CDR2 SASEGT. CDR3 size: 12 residues. V was pared by 2 bases and J by 6 bases, with 6 bases between.

This clone was seen a handful of times. This chain uses TRBV18 with TRBJ1-5, with TRBD1 as a possible D gene (6 bases). CDR1 is KGHSH and CDR2 is LQKENI in the germline V gene. The V end was cut by 3 bases, the J end by 0 bases, with 15 bases between. The CDR3 loop spans 17 amino acids. The chain's CDR3 is CASSPSGGGDSNQPQHF. The CDR3 nucleotides are TGTGCCAGCTCACCCTCGGGAGGGGGTGATAGCAATCAGCCCCAGCATTTT.

The V call is TRBV11-3, the J call TRBJ2-7; 9 nucleotides align to TRBD1. Looked up from germline, CDR1 is SGHNT and CDR2 is YENEEA. V lost 4 bases and J lost 7; bases outside the gene matches: 5. The CDR3 loop spans 13 amino acids. The CDR3 reads CASSSYRGREQYF. The DNA for the CDR3 is TGTGCCAGCAGCTCTTACAGGGGGCGAGAGCAGTACTTC.

The chain recombines TRBV29-1 with TRBJ2-7; D might be TRBD1 (5 bases). Germline loops: CDR1 SQVTM, CDR2 ANQGSEA. The CDR3 consists of 13 residues. V was cut by 4 bases and J by 0 bases, with 10 bases left in between. CDR3 sequence (DNA): TGCAGCGTTGGCGACGGACACTCCTACGAGCAGTACTTC. Protein product: CSVGDGHSYEQYF.

The chain carries TRBV27 and TRBJ1-2; TRBD1 is a possible D gene (5 bases). This CDR3 is built from 13 residues. Germline V gene sequence: CDR1 MNHEY, CDR2 SMNVEV (reference sequence). The V end was cut by 3 bases, the J end by 3 bases, with 8 bases between. The CDR3 DNA reads as TGTGCCAGCAGTTTCGGGGGTGACTATGGCTACACCTTC. Protein sequence: CASSFGGDYGYTF.